This TCR beta chain was retrieved from a study of cytomegalovirus exposure and HLA in healthy donors. Across the whole study: Previous work identified 95 million to 120 million unique TCR beta sequences from about 179 million T cells.

On this clone itself: The antigen is not known.

The CDR3 runs to 13 residues. CDR1 SQVTM and CDR2 ANQGSEA come from the germline V gene. With 6 bases clipped from V and 4 bases from J, the junction kept 8 bases outside the gene matches. Primers included in the PCR were 60 Vbeta and 13 Jbeta primers. Original processing notes: An analysis performed later counted 72 million or so unique TCR beta chains (roughly 11 million of them shared). Sequenced by immunoSEQ multiplex PCR; TCRdb stores in-frame clones only, minus some. V and J calls and clone size are copied from that table; D and trimming were computed from the DNA. The sample carries approximately 93,000 clones, more than 70% recorded once. Study observations and caveats: Some V segments could not be told apart, so they were left out, TRBV6-2 and TRBV6-3 among them. Later analysis associated a missense DCLRE1C variant with TCR beta V- and J-gene trimming.

The chain employs TRBV29-1 and TRBJ1-2; 7 positions agree with TRBD1. Sequences were obtained from PBMCs. This TCR came from a woman aged 40 to 50 in good health and CMV-seronegative. The CDR3 loop reads CSVRTGDGYGYTF. CDR3 sequence (DNA): TGCAGCGTCCGTACAGGGGATGGCTATGGCTACACCTTC.